This T cell receptor beta chain emerged from a study of Ad26.COV2.S vaccination and SARS-CoV-2 variants (dated by TCRdb to the early 2020s). Regarding the study in general: Donors in the vaccine arm were drawn from COV1001, a phase I-IIa trial of Ad26.COV2.S in healthy adults that was multicentre, randomized, double-blind and placebo-controlled. Ad26.COV2.S was given intramuscularly at 5x10^10 or 1x10^11 viral particles, as a single shot or as two shots 56 days apart. The specificity and breadth of SARS-CoV-2-reactive T cell receptors after Ad26.COV2.S vaccination were assessed by TCRbeta repertoire sequencing. A total of 32 samples were included in the TCR-sequenced set, comprising 19 Ad26.COV2.S vaccine recipients, 5 placebo recipients and 8 SARS-CoV-2 convalescent individuals. Trial participants were randomized into five groups of five: low-dose or high-dose Ad26.COV2.S given once or twice, or placebo on both occasions. Throughout the experiments and outcome assessment, investigators stayed blinded to trial group allocation.

Here is what the overall study found, with its caveats: Spike-specific TCR breadth was higher in Ad26.COV2.S recipients than in placebo recipients (P = 0.0014). Comparable non-spike TCR breadth was observed between vaccine and placebo recipients, consistent with only spike being contained in the vaccine. The study was not powered for comparison of responses between vaccine doses or regimens. The authors noted that total T cell responses may have been underestimated by the TCR breadth and depth analyses. After vaccination, spike-specific CD8+ and CD4+ T cell responses were reported to show substantial breadth.

Sequences SQVTM (CDR1) and ANQGSEA (CDR2) are obtained from the germline V gene. The CDR3 has 14 amino acids, counting the end cysteine and phenylalanine. The only DNA kept is the CDR3, 42 bases in frame from the first base. V was cut back by 5 bases and J by 5 bases, leaving a gap of 18 bases between them. As regards this clone: Its antigen specificity is not known. The sample holds no much larger clone one base away, and base qualities are not on file.

The immunoSEQ Assay was the method used to sequence TCRbeta CDR3 regions. After extraction, genomic DNA underwent amplification by bias-controlled multiplex PCR, followed by high-throughput sequencing. In the source study's methods: To quantify the absolute abundance of every unique TCRbeta CDR3 region, sequences were collapsed and filtered. T cell fraction was estimated by normalizing TCRbeta template counts to usable DNA, with usable DNA measured through amplification of reference genes found in all nucleated cells. Repertoire TCRs were annotated as SARS-CoV-2-specific when V gene, CDR3 amino acid sequence and J gene were exactly matched to a known reactive TCR set. The reference SARS-CoV-2 TCR set was derived from MIRA and filtered for enrichment in COVID-19-positive ImmuneCODE repertoires, a step that removed public or cross-reactive TCRs. Based on the MIRA antigens, annotated TCRs were further analysed at the level of specific ORF or position within ORF. Depth was the summed frequency of annotated unique rearrangements, while breadth was defined as annotated unique rearrangements over total unique productive rearrangements. Group comparisons of TCR breadth used two-sided Wilcoxon rank-sum tests. TCRdb re-hosts the immuneACCESS table, in-frame sequences only. Its copies lack some clones; in the studies checked, an unresolved V gene accounts for under half of them, and the cause for the rest is not known. Clone size and V and J calls were adopted from that table, with D and trimming inferred from the DNA. A total of some 640,000 clones appear in this sample, more than 80% of them only once. The ten largest make up about 1.5% of the sample.

Read against the paper, the sample's treatment or condition label means: roughly 18 received Ad26.COV2.S at low or high dose, single or two shots; roughly five received placebo; per-sample allocation not given. Repertoires of vaccine and placebo recipients were sequenced from samples taken on day 63 after the first injection. In Cohort 1b, 25 adults aged 18-55 years were enrolled at a single site in Boston, USA, between 29 July and 7 August 2020. Ad26.COV2.S consisted of a replication-incompetent adenovirus type 26 vector by which a prefusion-stabilized SARS-CoV-2 spike protein from the original Wuhan strain was expressed.

The sequence is built from TRBV29-1 and TRBJ1-1; the D gene is perhaps TRBD1, from 6 matching bases. The specimen was peripheral blood, collected in a trial of Ad26.COV2.S vaccine versus placebo. This clonotype was sampled from a person between 18 and 65 years old who received the Ad26.COV2.S COVID-19 vaccine or a placebo. The CDR3 amino acid sequence is: CSVRKQGGGTEAFF. In nucleotide form, the sequence is TGCAGCGTTCGAAAACAAGGGGGAGGGACTGAAGCTTTCTTT.